This T cell receptor beta chain was identified during a study of cytomegalovirus exposure and HLA in healthy donors. Study summary: Researchers found that approximately 77% of just under 400 genotyped donors fell within the Caucasian-associated ancestry cluster.

Note on this clone: Its matching antigen is unknown.

Study observations and caveats: In a later analysis, the majority of CMV-associated beta chains seemingly showed HLA restriction.

The CDR3 is 14 amino acids. In germline, CDR1 is MNHEY, CDR2 SVGAGI. The J segment lost 0 bases and the V segment lost 1 base, leaving 0 bases of the junction unmatched. The study ran its PCR with 60 Vbeta and 13 Jbeta primers. Data came from immunoSEQ multiplex PCR; TCRdb stores just in-frame clones and leaves some out. The sample yields some 130,000 clones, of which the top ten take up 1.5% to 2%. The specimen sequenced was PBMCs. This TCR was sampled from a woman in her 40s in good health and CMV-seropositive. This chain connects TRBV6-5 to TRBJ2-7; 7 bases are shared with TRBD1. CDR3 amino acids: CASSYYRGSYEQYF. The CDR3, as DNA: TGTGCCAGCAGTTACTACAGGGGCTCCTACGAGCAGTACTTC.